Listed here are 24 T cell receptor beta chains from one sample, sequenced in a study of shared T cell receptors in the human thymus. This table comes from immunoSEQ multiplex PCR, and its TCRdb copy is limited to in-frame clones, with some not included. This sample carries 500,000 to 850,000 clones, around 87% of them seen once, and the ten largest clones take more than 0.009%. These same data were also listed under a study on human thymus T cells.

What was sequenced was thymocytes. These receptors all stem from a boy under two years old with a congenital heart defect.

J is TRBJ2-1 and V is TRBV10-1; TRBD2 agrees at 9 bases. Germline values: CDR1 WNHNN, CDR2 SYGVQD (reference sequence). The CDR3 totals 15 residues. Unmatched junction bases numbered 9, after V lost 3 bases and J lost 9 bases. Here the CDR3 reads CASSESAGGRGEQFF. The CDR3 DNA follows: TGCGCCAGCAGTGAAAGTGCCGGCGGGAGGGGTGAGCAGTTCTTC.

The CDR3 loop is CATSRDQEGETKNIQYF. The CDR3 DNA is TGTGCCACCAGCAGAGATCAGGAGGGTGAGACCAAAAACATTCAGTACTTC. The V gene is TRBV15, the J gene TRBJ2-4; a possible D gene is TRBD2 (6 bases). The CDR3 contains 17 residues. The germline V gene encodes CDR1 LNHNV and CDR2 YYDKDF (reference sequence). V was pared by 0 bases and J by 2 bases, with 14 bases between. Full variable domain (rest looked up from reference TRBV15 and TRBJ2-4): DAMVIQNPRYQVTQFGKPVTLSCSQTLNHNVMYWYQQKSSQAPKLLFHYYDKDFNNEADTPDNFQSRRPNTSFCFLDIRSPGLGDTAMYLCATSRDQEGETKNIQYFGAGTRLSVL.

This chain joins TRBV7-8 and TRBJ1-3, with 8 nucleotides matching TRBD1. Looked up from germline, CDR1 is SGHVS and CDR2 is FQNEAQ. Trimming removed 2 bases from V and 1 base from J; junction bases left unmatched: 4. This CDR3 spans 16 amino acids. CDR3 sequence reads: CASSLQDRVSGNTIYF. CDR3 coding DNA: TGTGCCAGCAGCTTACAGGACAGGGTTTCTGGAAACACCATATATTTT. Full variable domain (missing parts from reference TRBV7-8 and TRBJ1-3): GAGVSQSPRYKVAKRGQDVALRCDPISGHVSLFWYQQALGQGPEFLTYFQNEAQLDKSGLPSDRFFAERPEGSVSTLKIQRTQQEDSAVYLCASSLQDRVSGNTIYFGEGSWLTVV.

The chain uses TRBV27 and TRBJ1-4, with D perhaps TRBD1 (5 bases). The V end was cut by 4 bases, the J end by 5 bases, with 23 bases between. The CDR3 is 18 amino acids. Germline V lookup: CDR1 MNHEY, CDR2 SMNVEV (reference sequence). CDR3 sequence (DNA): TGTGCCAGCAGTTCCCAGGTCCAACCCGACAGCCGGAATGAAAAACTGTTTTTT. Translating it yields CASSSQVQPDSRNEKLFF.

The V and J genes are TRBV11-2 and TRBJ1-1; D is undetermined. Trimming removed 1 base from V and 1 base from J, with 7 bases in between. The CDR3 sequence is 14 residues long. Germline V lookup: CDR1 SGHAT, CDR2 FQNNGV. CDR3 coding DNA: TGTGCCAGCAGCTTAGTTCCAAAGAACACTGAAGCTTTCTTT. As protein: CASSLVPKNTEAFF.

The rearrangement links TRBV2 to TRBJ2-1; tentative D call: TRBD2 (6 bases). The germline V gene encodes CDR1 SNHLY and CDR2 FYNNEI. V lost 10 bases, J lost 6 bases, and 19 bases lay in between. The CDR3 runs to 14 residues. The CDR3 region is CATSTGALSNEQFF. The DNA for the CDR3 is TGTGCCACCTCAACGGGAGCCCTTTCCAATGAGCAGTTCTTC.

This chain links TRBV4-1 with TRBJ1-1, with D hard to call. V lost 3 bases to trimming and J lost 7 bases, with 12 bases between them. The CDR3 is 13 residues long. The V gene's germline CDR1 is MGHRA and CDR2 YSYEKL. As DNA, the CDR3 is TGCGCCAGCAGCCATCGCTTGGAGGTTGAAGCTTTCTTT. This translates into CASSHRLEVEAFF.

The chain couples TRBV11-2 to TRBJ2-7; D gene uncertain. Trimming left V 1 base short and J 3 bases short, with 10 bases between. This CDR3 spans 14 amino acids. Germline V gene sequence: CDR1 SGHAT, CDR2 FQNNGV. This CDR3 is CASSLVPEIYEQYF. CDR3 bases: TGTGCCAGCAGCTTAGTTCCCGAGATCTACGAGCAGTACTTC.

V gene TRBV5-4 combines with J gene TRBJ1-4; the D gene is possibly TRBD1 (6 bases). The CDR3 length is 17 residues. CDR1 and CDR2 from the germline V gene are SGHNT and YYREEE (reference sequence). Between the trimmed V and J ends, which lost 6 bases and 7 bases, there was a span of 25 bases. The CDR3 DNA reads TGTGCCAGCACTATCGTTAACCAGGGGACCCAAATTGAAAAACTGTTTTTT. Translating it yields CASTIVNQGTQIEKLFF.

This clone came up a few times. V gene TRBV11-3 combines with J gene TRBJ1-3; no definite D call. The length of the CDR3 is 13 residues. Between the trimmed V and J ends, which lost 10 bases and 0 bases, there was a span of 10 bases. Germline CDR1 and CDR2: SGHNT and YENEEA. The CDR3 here is CATRTTSGNTIYF. The CDR3 coding sequence is TGTGCCACACGAACTACCTCTGGAAACACCATATATTTT. Variable domain in full (rest from reference TRBV11-3 and TRBJ1-3): EAGVVQSPRYKIIEKKQPVAFWCNPISGHNTLYWYLQNLGQGPELLIRYENEEAVDDSQLPKDRFSAERLKGVDSTLKIQPAELGDSAVYLCATRTTSGNTIYFGEGSWLTVV.

This clone was counted between two and nine times. The gene calls are TRBV7-2 and TRBJ1-4; the match to TRBD1 covers 8 bases. CDR3 size: 14 residues. Germline V gives CDR1 SGHTA, CDR2 FQGNSA. Germline trimming cut 6 bases from V and 4 bases from J; bases unmatched to any gene: 4. This CDR3 is CASSPGQGNEKLFF. The CDR3 region has the DNA TGTGCCAGCAGTCCCGGACAGGGTAATGAAAAACTGTTTTTT.

The rearrangement uses TRBV5-4 and TRBJ1-2; the match to TRBD1 covers 8 bases. The CDR3 sequence is 14 residues long. CDR1 is SGHNT and CDR2 is YYREEE in the germline V gene (reference sequence). With V trimmed by 3 bases and J by 3 bases, 4 bases remained unmatched. In DNA form, the CDR3 reads TGTGCCAGCAGCTATCGGGGACAGGACTATGGCTACACCTTC. The encoded protein is CASSYRGQDYGYTF.

The chain combines TRBV4-3 with TRBJ2-6, with 10 positions matching TRBD2. Germline-derived CDR1 and CDR2 are LGHNA and YSLEER. The V segment lost 5 bases and the J segment 0 bases; nucleotides outside the gene matches: 13. The CDR3 has 20 amino acids. The CDR3 DNA is TGCGCCAGCAGCTGTAACCTGGGTAGCGGGAGGAACTCTGGGGCCAACGTCCTGACTTTC. Its translation is CASSCNLGSGRNSGANVLTF.

The CDR3 DNA reads as TGTGCCACCAGCAGAGGTGTGACTAGCGGGAAAGACTACAATGAGCAGTTCTTC. This gives the protein CATSRGVTSGKDYNEQFF. The V gene is TRBV15, the J gene TRBJ2-1; 11 nucleotides agree with TRBD2. Germline-derived CDR1 and CDR2 are LNHNV and YYDKDF (reference sequence). This CDR3 contains 18 residues. With 1 base clipped from V and 3 bases from J, the junction kept 8 bases outside the gene matches.

The chain couples TRBV7-8 to TRBJ1-6, with D tentatively TRBD1 (5 bases). Per the germline V gene, CDR1 is SGHVS and CDR2 is FQNEAQ. V was trimmed by 7 bases and J by 9 bases, leaving 16 bases between them. The CDR3 contains 14 residues. For the CDR3, the DNA is TGTGCCAGCAACAAGGTTTCTAGGGGTTCACCCCTCCACTTT. This codes for CASNKVSRGSPLHF.

This clone was observed a handful of times. The chain recombines TRBV18 with TRBJ2-6; weak D call: TRBD1 (5 bases). V shed 6 bases and J shed 0 bases, with 18 bases lying between them. The CDR3 spans 18 residues. Germline-derived CDR1 and CDR2 are KGHSH and LQKENI. CDR3 nucleotide sequence: TGTGCCAGCTCGAAAGCTCAAGACAGTCTCTCTGGGGCCAACGTCCTGACTTTC. This codes for CASSKAQDSLSGANVLTF.

The chain carries TRBV19 and TRBJ1-3; 10 bases align to TRBD1. With V trimmed by 3 bases and J by 2 bases, 10 bases remained unmatched. Germline-derived CDR1 and CDR2 are LNHDA and SQIVND (reference sequence). CDR3 length: 18 residues. The CDR3 loop reads CASSMTGGGSPPGNTIYF. The DNA of the CDR3 is TGTGCCAGTAGTATGACAGGGGGCGGATCCCCCCCTGGAAACACCATATATTTT.

This chain uses TRBV4-3 with TRBJ2-5, with 7 bases matching TRBD1. This CDR3 has 15 residues. V was clipped by 0 bases and J by 3 bases; unmatched bases: 4. The V gene's germline CDR1 is LGHNA and CDR2 YSLEER. In DNA form, the CDR3 reads TGCGCCAGCAGCCAAGATCCCGGGACAGAAGAGACCCAGTACTTC. Encoded protein: CASSQDPGTEETQYF.

The chain carries TRBV10-3 and TRBJ1-2; unclear D gene. Trimming shortened V by 8 bases and J by 8 bases, and 18 bases separated the two germline ends. CDR1 is ENHRY and CDR2 is SYGVKD in the germline V gene. The CDR3 sequence is 13 residues long. CDR3 protein: CAILLEVTGGYTF. The CDR3, as DNA: TGTGCCATCCTGTTGGAGGTAACCGGGGGCTACACCTTC.

This chain uses TRBV6-5 with TRBJ1-1; D gene ambiguous. Between the trimmed V and J ends, which lost 0 bases and 3 bases, there was a span of 8 bases. Germline assignment: CDR1 MNHEY and CDR2 SVGAGI. The CDR3 spans 14 residues. The CDR3 reads CASSYSRSDTEAFF. The CDR3 bases are TGTGCCAGCAGTTACTCGAGGTCGGACACTGAAGCTTTCTTT.

The chain is built from TRBV27 and TRBJ2-1, with 8 bases that match TRBD2. Germline lookup yields CDR1 MNHEY and CDR2 SMNVEV (reference sequence). J gave up 4 bases and V 2 bases, and 13 bases lay outside the gene matches. This CDR3 is built from 18 residues. CDR3 loop: CASSLGARASGLYNEQFF. The DNA of the CDR3 is TGTGCCAGCAGTTTAGGGGCGAGGGCTAGCGGGCTATACAATGAGCAGTTCTTC.

The gene calls are TRBV4-1 and TRBJ1-3; D is perhaps TRBD1 (5 bases). V was shortened by 1 base and J by 0 bases, with 19 bases between the two germline ends. The CDR3 length is 19 residues. Germline V gene lookup returns CDR1 MGHRA and CDR2 YSYEKL. CDR3 DNA sequence: TGCGCCAGCAGCCAAGGGCGGGGGTCAGGGCCCGACTCTGGAAACACCATATATTTT. It encodes CASSQGRGSGPDSGNTIYF.

This rearrangement joins TRBV27 to TRBJ2-7; TRBD1 matches 11 bases. The CDR3 has 13 amino acids. V lost 9 bases to trimming and J lost 3 bases; unmatched junction nucleotides: 4. Germline-derived CDR1 and CDR2 are MNHEY and SMNVEV (reference sequence). CDR3 sequence: CASRGTGGYEQYF. Written as DNA, the CDR3 is TGTGCCAGTCGGGGGACAGGGGGCTACGAGCAGTACTTC.

The gene calls are TRBV28 and TRBJ2-3, with 9 positions matching TRBD1. The trim removed 5 bases at V and 1 base at J, leaving 7 bases unmatched. Germline assignment: CDR1 MDHEN and CDR2 SYDVKM. This CDR3 is built from 16 residues. CDR3 loop: CASSLRTGEGTDTQYF. The CDR3 bases are TGTGCCAGCAGTCTACGGACAGGGGAAGGCACAGATACGCAGTATTTT.